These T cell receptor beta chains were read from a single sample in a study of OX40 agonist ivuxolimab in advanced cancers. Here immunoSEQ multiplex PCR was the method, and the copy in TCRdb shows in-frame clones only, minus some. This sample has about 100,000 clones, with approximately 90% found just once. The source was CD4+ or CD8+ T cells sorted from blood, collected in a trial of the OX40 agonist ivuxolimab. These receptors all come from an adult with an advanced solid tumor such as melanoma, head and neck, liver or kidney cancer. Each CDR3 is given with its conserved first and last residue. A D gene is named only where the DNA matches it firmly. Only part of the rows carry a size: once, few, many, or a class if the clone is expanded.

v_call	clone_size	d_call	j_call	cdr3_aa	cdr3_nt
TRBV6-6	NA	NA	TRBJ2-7	CASSYGPGLSYEQYF	TGTGCCAGCAGTTACGGGCCTGGCTTATCCTACGAGCAGTACTTC
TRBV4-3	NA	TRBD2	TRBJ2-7	CASSRSGTSASYEQYF	TGCGCCAGCAGTAGATCCGGGACTAGCGCTAGCTACGAGCAGTACTTC
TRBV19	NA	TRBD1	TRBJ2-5	CASSRDRAQETQYF	TGTGCCAGTAGCAGGGACAGGGCCCAAGAGACCCAGTACTTC
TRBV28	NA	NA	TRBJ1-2	CASSVTPNYGYTF	TGTGCCAGCAGTGTTACACCTAACTATGGCTACACCTTC
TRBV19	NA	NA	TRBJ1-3	CASSIGGGPGGPSGNTIYF	TGTGCCAGTAGTATCGGCGGAGGTCCTGGGGGGCCCTCTGGAAACACCATATATTTT
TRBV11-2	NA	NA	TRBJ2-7	CASSLDLVSYEQYF	TGTGCCAGCAGCTTAGACCTCGTCTCCTACGAGCAGTACTTC
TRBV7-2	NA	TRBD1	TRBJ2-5	CASSAGQGFETQYF	TGTGCCAGCAGCGCGGGACAGGGGTTTGAGACCCAGTACTTC
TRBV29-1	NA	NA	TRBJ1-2	CSVGGQSSGYTF	TGCAGCGTTGGTGGCCAATCGAGTGGCTACACCTTC
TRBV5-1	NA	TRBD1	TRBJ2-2	CASSPGTANTGELFF	TGCGCCAGCAGCCCTGGGACAGCGAACACCGGGGAGCTGTTTTTT
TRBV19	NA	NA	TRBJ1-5	CASKWSGGVIIGQPQHF	TGTGCCAGCAAATGGTCCGGGGGCGTAATAATCGGTCAGCCCCAGCATTTT
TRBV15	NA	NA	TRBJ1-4	CATSLTRGGLQEKLFF	TGTGCCACCAGCCTGACCCGCGGGGGGCTCCAGGAAAAACTGTTTTTT
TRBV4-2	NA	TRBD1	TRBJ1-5	CASSRGQGQAQPQHF	TGTGCCAGCAGCCGGGGACAGGGTCAGGCTCAGCCCCAGCATTTT
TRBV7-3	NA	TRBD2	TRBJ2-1	CASRRTSGDNNEQFF	TGTGCCAGCAGGCGGACTAGCGGGGACAACAATGAGCAGTTCTTC
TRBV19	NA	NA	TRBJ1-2	CASSLGPPRGYTF	TGTGCCAGTAGCTTGGGTCCCCCGAGAGGCTACACCTTC
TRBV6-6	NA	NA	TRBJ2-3	CASRTQTDTQYF	TGTGCCAGCAGAACCCAAACAGATACGCAGTATTTT
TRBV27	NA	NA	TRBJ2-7	CASSRDGPYEQYF	TGTGCCAGCAGTCGGGACGGTCCCTACGAGCAGTACTTC
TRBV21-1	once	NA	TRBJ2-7	CASSPPRTGTYEQYF	TGTGCCAGCAGCCCCCCACGGACAGGGACCTACGAGCAGTACTTC
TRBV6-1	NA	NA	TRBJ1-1	CASSAPPGGAAEAFF	TGTGCCAGCAGTGCGCCCCCCGGTGGGGCAGCTGAAGCTTTCTTT
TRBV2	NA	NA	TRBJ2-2	CASSGRIGGGDTGELFF	TGTGCCAGTAGTGGGAGGATAGGGGGCGGTGACACCGGGGAGCTGTTTTTT
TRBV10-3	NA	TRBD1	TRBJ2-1	CAISENRGRDGFF	TGTGCCATCAGTGAGAACAGGGGGCGCGATGGGTTCTTC
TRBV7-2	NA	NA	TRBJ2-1	CASSLEGMGQFF	TGTGCCAGCAGCTTAGAAGGGATGGGACAGTTCTTC
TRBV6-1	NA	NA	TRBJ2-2	CASSEAGGTVGTGELFF	TGTGCCAGCAGTGAAGCCGGGGGGACAGTTGGCACCGGGGAGCTGTTTTTT
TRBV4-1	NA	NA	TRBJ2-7	CASSQDLPGTPYEQYF	TGCGCCAGCAGCCAAGATCTCCCAGGGACCCCCTACGAGCAGTACTTC
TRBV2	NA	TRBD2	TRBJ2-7	CASSGLAGVEQYF	TGTGCCAGCAGTGGACTAGCGGGAGTTGAGCAGTACTTC